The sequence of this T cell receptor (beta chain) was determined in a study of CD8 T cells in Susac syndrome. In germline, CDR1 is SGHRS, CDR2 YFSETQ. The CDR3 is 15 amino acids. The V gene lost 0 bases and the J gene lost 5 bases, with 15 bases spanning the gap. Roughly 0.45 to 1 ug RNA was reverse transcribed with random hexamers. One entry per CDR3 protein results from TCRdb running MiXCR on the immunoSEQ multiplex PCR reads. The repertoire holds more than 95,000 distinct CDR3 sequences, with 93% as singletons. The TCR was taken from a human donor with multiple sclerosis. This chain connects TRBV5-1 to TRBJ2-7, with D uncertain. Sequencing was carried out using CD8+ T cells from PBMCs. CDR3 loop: CASSLADVRENEQYF. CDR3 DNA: TGCGCCAGCAGCTTGGCGGATGTAAGGGAAAACGAGCAGTACTTC.